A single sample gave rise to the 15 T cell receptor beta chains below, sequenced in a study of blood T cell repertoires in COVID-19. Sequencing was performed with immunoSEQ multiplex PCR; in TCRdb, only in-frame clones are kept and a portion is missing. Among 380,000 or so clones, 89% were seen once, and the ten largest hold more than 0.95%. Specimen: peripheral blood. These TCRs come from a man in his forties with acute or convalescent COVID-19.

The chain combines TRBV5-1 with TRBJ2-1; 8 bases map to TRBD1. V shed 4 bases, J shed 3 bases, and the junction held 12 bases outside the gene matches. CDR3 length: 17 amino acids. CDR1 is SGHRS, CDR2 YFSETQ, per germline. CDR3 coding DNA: TGCGCCAGCAGCAAACTCGCCGGACAGGGAAACTACAATGAGCAGTTCTTC. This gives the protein CASSKLAGQGNYNEQFF.

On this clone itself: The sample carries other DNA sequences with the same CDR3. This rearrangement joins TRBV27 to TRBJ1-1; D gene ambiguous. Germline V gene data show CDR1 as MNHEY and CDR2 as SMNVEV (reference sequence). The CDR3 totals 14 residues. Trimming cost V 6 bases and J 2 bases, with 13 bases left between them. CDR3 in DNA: TGTGCCAGCAGCTTAGGAGGACCAAACACTGAAGCTTTCTTT. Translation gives CASSLGGPNTEAFF.

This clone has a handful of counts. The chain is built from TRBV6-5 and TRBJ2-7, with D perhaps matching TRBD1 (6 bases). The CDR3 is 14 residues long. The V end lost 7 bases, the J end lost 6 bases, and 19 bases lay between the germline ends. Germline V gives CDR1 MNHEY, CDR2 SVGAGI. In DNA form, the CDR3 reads TGTGCCAGCAACGTCGGGTCAGGGGTTGCCGAGCAGTACTTC. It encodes CASNVGSGVAEQYF.

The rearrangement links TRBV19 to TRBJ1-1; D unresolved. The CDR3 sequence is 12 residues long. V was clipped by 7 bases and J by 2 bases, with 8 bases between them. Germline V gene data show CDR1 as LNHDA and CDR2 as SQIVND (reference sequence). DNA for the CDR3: TGTGCCAGTAATTTGGCTAACACTGAAGCTTTCTTT. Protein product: CASNLANTEAFF.

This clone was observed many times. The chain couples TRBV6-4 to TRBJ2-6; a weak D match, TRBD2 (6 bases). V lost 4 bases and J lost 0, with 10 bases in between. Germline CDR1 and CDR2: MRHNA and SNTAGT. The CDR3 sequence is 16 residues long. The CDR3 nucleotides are TGTGCCAGCAGTGCGGAGGGAAACTCTGGGGCCAACGTCCTGACTTTC. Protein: CASSAEGNSGANVLTF.

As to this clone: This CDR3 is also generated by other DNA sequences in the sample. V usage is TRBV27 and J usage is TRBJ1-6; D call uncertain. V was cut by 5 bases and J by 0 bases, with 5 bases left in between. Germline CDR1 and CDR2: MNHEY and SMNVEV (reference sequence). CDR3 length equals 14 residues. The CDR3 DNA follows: TGTGCCAGCAGTCCCAGCTCCTATAATTCACCCCTCCACTTT. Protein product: CASSPSSYNSPLHF.

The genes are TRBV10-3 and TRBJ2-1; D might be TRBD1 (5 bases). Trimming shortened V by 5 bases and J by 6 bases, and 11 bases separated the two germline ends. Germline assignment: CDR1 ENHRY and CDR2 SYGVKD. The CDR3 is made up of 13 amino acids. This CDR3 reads CAISSSGINEQFF. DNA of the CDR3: TGTGCCATCAGTTCCTCAGGGATCAATGAGCAGTTCTTC.

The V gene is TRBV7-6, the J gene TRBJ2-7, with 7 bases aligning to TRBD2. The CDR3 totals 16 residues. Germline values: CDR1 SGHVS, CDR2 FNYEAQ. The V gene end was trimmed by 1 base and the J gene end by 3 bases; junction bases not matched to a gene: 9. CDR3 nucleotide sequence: TGTGCCAGCAGCTTAGACCGGGAGGCACCCCTCTACGAGCAGTACTTC. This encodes CASSLDREAPLYEQYF.

Written as DNA, the CDR3 is TGTGCCAGCAGCCCGGGGACAGGGGGCTTCGAGCAGTACTTC. Protein: CASSPGTGGFEQYF. The chain is built from TRBV9 and TRBJ2-7; TRBD1 matches 12 bases. Germline CDR1 SGDLS, CDR2 YYNGEE. Trimming took 4 bases from V and 6 from J; bases not matched to a gene: 5. This CDR3 comprises 14 residues.

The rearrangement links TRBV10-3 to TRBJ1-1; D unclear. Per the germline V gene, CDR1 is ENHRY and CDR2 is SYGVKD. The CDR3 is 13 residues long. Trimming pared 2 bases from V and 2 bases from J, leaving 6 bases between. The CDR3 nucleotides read TGTGCCATCAGTGAGGAACTCAACACTGAAGCTTTCTTT. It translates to CAISEELNTEAFF.

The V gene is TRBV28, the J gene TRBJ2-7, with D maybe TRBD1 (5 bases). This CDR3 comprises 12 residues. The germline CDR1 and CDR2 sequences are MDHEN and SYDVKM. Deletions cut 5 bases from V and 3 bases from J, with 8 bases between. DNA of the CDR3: TGTGCCAGCAGTCTCGACAGCTACGAGCAGTACTTC. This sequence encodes CASSLDSYEQYF.

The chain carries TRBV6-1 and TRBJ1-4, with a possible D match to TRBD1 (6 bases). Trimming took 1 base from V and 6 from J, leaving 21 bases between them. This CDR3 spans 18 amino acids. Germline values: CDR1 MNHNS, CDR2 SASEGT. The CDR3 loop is CASSEGQERRYRHEKLFF. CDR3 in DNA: TGTGCCAGCAGTGAAGGACAGGAGCGACGGTACCGACATGAAAAACTGTTTTTT.

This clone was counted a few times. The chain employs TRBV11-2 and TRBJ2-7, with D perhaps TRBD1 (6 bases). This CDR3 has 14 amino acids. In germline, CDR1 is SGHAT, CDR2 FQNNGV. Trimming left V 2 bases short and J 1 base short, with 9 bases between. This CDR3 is CASSLSTGSYEQYF. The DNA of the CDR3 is TGTGCCAGCAGCTTAAGTACAGGGTCCTACGAGCAGTACTTC.

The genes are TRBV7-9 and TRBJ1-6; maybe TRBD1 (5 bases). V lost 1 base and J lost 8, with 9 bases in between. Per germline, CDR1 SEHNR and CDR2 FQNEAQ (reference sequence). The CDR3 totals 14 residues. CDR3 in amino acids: CASSLGQSHSPLHF. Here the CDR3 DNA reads TGTGCCAGCAGCTTAGGACAGAGCCATTCACCCCTCCACTTT.

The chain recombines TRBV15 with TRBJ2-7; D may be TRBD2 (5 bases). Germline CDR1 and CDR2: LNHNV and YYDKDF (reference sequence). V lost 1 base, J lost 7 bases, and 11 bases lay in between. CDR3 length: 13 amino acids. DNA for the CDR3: TGTGCCACCAGCAGAGTACTAGGTGGGGAGCAGTACTTC. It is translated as CATSRVLGGEQYF.